The next 26 T cell receptor beta chains were all read from a single sample in a study of control samples from healthy donors and cancer patients. Here immunoSEQ multiplex PCR was the method, and the copy in TCRdb shows in-frame clones only, minus some. The sample holds 130,000 or so clones, about 87% seen once. Sequences were obtained from blood. These receptors all stem from a man in his thirties or forties in good health.

The table lists this clone with a few counts. The V and J genes are TRBV9 and TRBJ2-5; D is undetermined. CDR3 length: 14 residues. V was shortened by 0 bases and J by 5 bases, with 11 bases between the two germline ends. Germline CDR1 reads SGDLS; CDR2 reads YYNGEE. The CDR3: CASSVDASDETQYF. CDR3 nucleotide sequence: TGTGCCAGCAGCGTAGACGCAAGCGACGAGACCCAGTACTTC.

The genes are TRBV5-1 and TRBJ2-7, with D tentatively TRBD1 (6 bases). This CDR3 contains 15 residues. V lost 0 bases and J 2 bases, leaving 12 bases between the germline ends. Germline V lookup: CDR1 SGHRS, CDR2 YFSETQ. CDR3 loop: CASSLGPQGTYEQYF. DNA for the CDR3: TGCGCCAGCAGCTTGGGACCACAGGGCACCTACGAGCAGTACTTC.

The rearrangement joins TRBV15 to TRBJ1-5, with 10 bases matching TRBD1. The germline V gene has CDR1 LNHNV and CDR2 YYDKDF (reference sequence). This CDR3 is built from 15 residues. V lost 0 bases to trimming and J lost 5 bases; unmatched junction nucleotides: 1. This CDR3 is CATSREGQGYQPQHF. As DNA, the CDR3 is TGTGCCACCAGCAGAGAGGGACAGGGGTATCAGCCCCAGCATTTT.

The V gene is TRBV5-8, the J gene TRBJ1-5; no clear D. V shed 4 bases and J shed 4 bases, with 6 bases lying between them. Germline-derived CDR1 and CDR2 are SGHTS and YDEGEE. This CDR3 comprises 12 residues. In nucleotides, the CDR3 is TGTGCCAGCAGCAGGCAAAATCAGCCCCAGCATTTT. Protein product: CASSRQNQPQHF.

The rearrangement links TRBV9 to TRBJ1-5; 8 bases line up with TRBD1. V lost 0 bases, J lost 0 bases, and 11 bases stayed unmatched. CDR1 and CDR2 (germline): SGDLS, YYNGEE. This CDR3 contains 19 residues. This CDR3 reads CASSVVTGGPPYSNQPQHF. The CDR3 DNA reads as TGTGCCAGCAGCGTAGTTACAGGGGGACCTCCTTATAGCAATCAGCCCCAGCATTTT.

This chain connects TRBV28 to TRBJ1-2, with TRBD1 identical over 7 bases. CDR1 MDHEN and CDR2 SYDVKM come from the germline V gene. The V segment lost 1 base and the J segment 4 bases; nucleotides outside the gene matches: 6. The CDR3 has 15 amino acids. The CDR3 protein is CASSLLRDSIYGYTF. The CDR3 region has the DNA TGTGCCAGCAGTTTATTGAGGGACAGCATCTATGGCTACACCTTC.

This chain links TRBV5-1 with TRBJ1-6; a weak D match, TRBD1 (6 bases). The CDR3 is made up of 14 amino acids. V was cut by 4 bases and J by 8 bases, with 13 bases left in between. Germline V gene sequence: CDR1 SGHRS, CDR2 YFSETQ. This chain's CDR3 is CASSPGTRYSPLHF. The CDR3 DNA reads TGCGCCAGCAGCCCCGGGACAAGATATTCACCCCTCCACTTT.

This chain links TRBV5-1 with TRBJ2-5, with 10 positions matching TRBD1. Germline V gene sequence: CDR1 SGHRS, CDR2 YFSETQ. Trimming cost V 3 bases and J 1 base; bases outside gene matches: 6. CDR3 size: 16 residues. The CDR3 here is CASSYRTGGPQETQYF. CDR3 DNA sequence: TGCGCCAGCAGCTACCGGACAGGGGGGCCCCAAGAGACCCAGTACTTC.

About this clone itself: At the DNA level, this CDR3 is encoded by other sequences in the same sample as well. V and J are TRBV5-1 and TRBJ1-5; D not resolved. The length of the CDR3 is 13 residues. Trimming removed 0 bases at V and 3 bases at J, with 4 bases between. The germline gives CDR1 SGHRS, CDR2 YFSETQ. CDR3: CASSLDINQPQHF. The CDR3 bases are TGCGCCAGCAGCTTGGACATCAATCAGCCCCAGCATTTT.

The chain combines TRBV19 with TRBJ1-5; 12 nucleotides match TRBD1. The germline V gene encodes CDR1 LNHDA and CDR2 SQIVND (reference sequence). There are 17 residues in the CDR3. The V and J ends lost 3 bases and 4 bases, in that order; junction bases with no gene match: 7. The DNA of the CDR3 is TGTGCCAGTAGTATGGGGGACAGGGGGCTAAGGAATCAGCCCCAGCATTTT. It yields the protein CASSMGDRGLRNQPQHF.

This clone came up once. The chain recombines TRBV29-1 with TRBJ1-1; no firm D call. Trimming removed 3 bases from V and 0 bases from J, with 8 bases in between. Germline V gives CDR1 SQVTM, CDR2 ANQGSEA. The CDR3 length is 13 residues. For the CDR3, the DNA is TGCAGCGTTGAGTCCCGAATGAACACTGAAGCTTTCTTT. Protein product: CSVESRMNTEAFF.

This chain uses TRBV4-1 with TRBJ2-2, with 11 positions matching TRBD2. The CDR3 sequence is 18 residues long. Germline-derived CDR1 and CDR2 are MGHRA and YSYEKL. V shed 0 bases, J shed 5 bases, and the junction held 8 bases outside the gene matches. In DNA form, the CDR3 reads TGCGCCAGCAGCCAAGACGTAGCGGGGGGGCCCGTGACCGGGGAGCTGTTTTTT. Protein sequence: CASSQDVAGGPVTGELFF.

V gene TRBV5-1 combines with J gene TRBJ1-1; perhaps TRBD1 as D (6 bases). Trimming took 4 bases from V and 5 from J, leaving 15 bases between them. Germline-derived CDR1 and CDR2 are SGHRS and YFSETQ. The CDR3 is 14 amino acids. CDR3 loop: CASSTDRTWTEAFF. CDR3 sequence (DNA): TGCGCCAGCAGCACGGACAGAACTTGGACTGAAGCTTTCTTT.

In nucleotides, the CDR3 is TGTGCCAGCAGCTTAGGGGGAGGGTTTGTGACAGGGGGAGGCTACACCTTC. As protein: CASSLGGGFVTGGGYTF. The chain combines TRBV7-2 with TRBJ1-2; 9 nucleotides align to TRBD1. Germline CDR1 is SGHTA and CDR2 is FQGNSA. CDR3 length: 17 amino acids. V lost 1 base and J lost 8; bases outside the gene matches: 14. The variable domain in full, completed from reference TRBV7-2 and TRBJ1-2, reads GAGVSQSPSNKVTEKGKDVELRCDPISGHTALYWYRQSLGQGLEFLIYFQGNSAPDKSGLPSDRFSAERTGGSVSTLTIQRTQQEDSAVYLCASSLGGGFVTGGGYTFGSGTRLTVV.

The chain is built from TRBV6-5 and TRBJ2-7; 7 bases match TRBD1. This CDR3 is built from 15 residues. With V trimmed by 7 bases and J by 5 bases, 14 bases remained unmatched. CDR1 and CDR2 from the germline V gene are MNHEY and SVGAGI. This CDR3 reads CASTAVPTGSHEQYV. Written as DNA, the CDR3 is TGTGCCAGCACGGCGGTGCCGACAGGGAGCCACGAGCAGTACGTC.

This chain links TRBV25-1 with TRBJ1-4; 7 nucleotides agree with TRBD1. CDR3 length: 15 amino acids. Germline trimming cut 3 bases from V and 7 bases from J; bases unmatched to any gene: 8. Germline V gene data show CDR1 as MGHDK and CDR2 as SYGVNS. The CDR3 DNA reads TGTGCCAGCAGTGAGAAAGGGGGCGCGTCTGAAAAACTGTTTTTT. This sequence encodes CASSEKGGASEKLFF.

The gene calls are TRBV6-5 and TRBJ2-7; TRBD1 matches 8 bases. CDR1 is MNHEY, CDR2 SVGAGI, per germline. The CDR3 runs to 15 residues. V was pared by 5 bases and J by 2 bases, with 8 bases of the junction left unmatched. This chain's CDR3 is CASSRDRGHAYEQYF. The CDR3 DNA is TGTGCCAGCAGTCGCGACAGGGGCCACGCCTACGAGCAGTACTTC.

The CDR3 spells CASSGQGGGQETQYF. The CDR3 DNA reads TGTGCCAGCAGCGGACAGGGCGGAGGTCAAGAGACCCAGTACTTC. The gene calls are TRBV27 and TRBJ2-5, with 8 bases lining up with TRBD1. From germline, CDR1 is MNHEY and CDR2 SMNVEV (reference sequence). V lost 6 bases and J lost 2; bases outside the gene matches: 8. CDR3 size: 15 residues.

This clone was recorded only once. The chain has TRBV4-1 and TRBJ1-1; 8 nucleotides align to TRBD1. This CDR3 has 19 residues. Germline V gene data show CDR1 as MGHRA and CDR2 as YSYEKL. Trimming at V came to 6 bases and at J to 2 bases, leaving 20 bases not matched to a gene. This chain's CDR3 is CASSPALFFETGANTEAFF. CDR3 nucleotides: TGCGCCAGCAGTCCAGCCTTATTTTTTGAGACAGGGGCTAACACTGAAGCTTTCTTT.

This clone has a handful of counts. This sequence joins TRBV4-1 and TRBJ1-2; D is undetermined. CDR1 MGHRA and CDR2 YSYEKL come from the germline V gene. V lost 1 base to trimming and J lost 8 bases, with 11 bases between them. CDR3 size: 13 residues. CDR3 DNA sequence: TGCGCCAGCAGCCAAGCGGCCTTCGGGGGCTACACCTTC. This translates into CASSQAAFGGYTF.

The V gene is TRBV10-1, the J gene TRBJ1-5, with D hard to call. V lost 6 bases and J lost 4, with 7 bases in between. Per the germline V gene, CDR1 is WNHNN and CDR2 is SYGVQD (reference sequence). The CDR3 sequence is 12 residues long. CDR3 nucleotides: TGCGCCAGCAGCTCCGGGAATCAGCCCCAGCATTTT. It encodes CASSSGNQPQHF.

CDR3 in DNA: TGTGCCAGCAGCCAAGGGAAGGACAGGCTCTATGGCTACACCTTC. Translating it yields CASSQGKDRLYGYTF. The chain has TRBV4-2 and TRBJ1-2; TRBD1 aligns across 7 bases. The germline V gene encodes CDR1 LGHNA and CDR2 YNFKEQ. This CDR3 spans 15 amino acids. Unmatched junction bases numbered 6, after V lost 1 base and J lost 4 bases.

This chain joins TRBV28 and TRBJ1-3; D gene ambiguous. This CDR3 region has 14 residues. V was clipped by 3 bases and J by 7 bases, with 13 bases between them. Germline V CDR1 and CDR2: MDHEN, SYDVKM. Here the CDR3 reads CASSLTGKRNTIYF. The CDR3 DNA sequence: TGTGCCAGCAGTTTGACCGGGAAACGGAACACCATATATTTT.

This clone appeared a single time. CDR3 coding DNA: TGCGCCAGCAGCCAAGGTGGGGGGGCAAGCAATCAGCCCCAGCATTTT. Its translation is CASSQGGGASNQPQHF. The chain joins TRBV4-1 to TRBJ1-5; a possible D gene is TRBD1 (6 bases). Looked up from germline, CDR1 is MGHRA and CDR2 is YSYEKL. The CDR3 loop spans 16 amino acids. V was cut by 1 base and J by 1 base, with 11 bases left in between.

V usage is TRBV12-3 or TRBV12-4 and J usage is TRBJ2-7; maybe TRBD2 (5 bases). V lost 7 bases to trimming and J lost 0 bases, with 10 bases between them. CDR3 length equals 13 residues. Here the CDR3 reads CASMRENSYEQYF. The CDR3 DNA is TGTGCCAGCATGAGGGAGAACTCCTACGAGCAGTACTTC.

This clone was counted once. The chain is built from TRBV2 and TRBJ2-7; D is unclear. With 3 bases removed from V and 2 bases from J, the gap between germline ends came to 17 bases. CDR1 and CDR2 (germline): SNHLY, FYNNEI. CDR3 size: 16 residues. The CDR3 sequence: CASSDLTRLTTYEQYF. The CDR3 DNA reads TGTGCCAGCAGTGATTTAACGAGGCTCACCACCTACGAGCAGTACTTC.